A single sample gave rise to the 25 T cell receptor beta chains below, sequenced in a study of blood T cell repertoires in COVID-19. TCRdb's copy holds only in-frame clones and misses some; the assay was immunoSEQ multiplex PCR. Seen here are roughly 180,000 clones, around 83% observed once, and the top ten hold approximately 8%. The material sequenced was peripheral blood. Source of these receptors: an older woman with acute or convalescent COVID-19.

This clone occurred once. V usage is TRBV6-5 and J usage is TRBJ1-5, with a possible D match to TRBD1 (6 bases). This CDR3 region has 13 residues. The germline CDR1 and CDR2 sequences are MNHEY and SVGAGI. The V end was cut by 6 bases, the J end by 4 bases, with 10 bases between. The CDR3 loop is CASSRQVNQPQHF. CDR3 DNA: TGTGCCAGCAGCCGACAGGTTAATCAGCCCCAGCATTTT.

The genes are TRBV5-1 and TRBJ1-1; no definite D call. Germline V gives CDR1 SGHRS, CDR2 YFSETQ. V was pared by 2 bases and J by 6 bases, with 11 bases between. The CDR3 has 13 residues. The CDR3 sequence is CASSLAEVSEAFF. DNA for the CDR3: TGCGCCAGCAGCTTAGCAGAGGTTTCTGAAGCTTTCTTT.

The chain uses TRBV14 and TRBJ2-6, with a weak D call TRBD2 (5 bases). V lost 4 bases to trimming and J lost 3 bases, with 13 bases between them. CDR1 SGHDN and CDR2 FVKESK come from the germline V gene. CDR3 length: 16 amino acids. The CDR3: CASSPLARNGANVLTF. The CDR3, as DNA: TGTGCCAGCAGCCCCCTAGCCCGGAATGGGGCCAACGTCCTGACTTTC.

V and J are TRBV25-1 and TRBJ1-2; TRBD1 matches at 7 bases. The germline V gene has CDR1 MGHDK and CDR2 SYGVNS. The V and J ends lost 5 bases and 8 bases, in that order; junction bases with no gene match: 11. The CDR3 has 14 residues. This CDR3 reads CASSRGSQGGGYTF. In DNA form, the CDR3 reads TGTGCCAGCAGTCGGGGCAGCCAGGGGGGAGGCTACACCTTC.

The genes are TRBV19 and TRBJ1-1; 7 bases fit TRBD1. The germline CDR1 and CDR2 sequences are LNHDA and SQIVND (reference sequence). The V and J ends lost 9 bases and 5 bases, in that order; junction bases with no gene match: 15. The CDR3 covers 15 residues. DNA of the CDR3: TGTGCCAGGGCGAGGGACAGTCATAGGCGAACTGAAGCTTTCTTT. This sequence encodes CARARDSHRRTEAFF.

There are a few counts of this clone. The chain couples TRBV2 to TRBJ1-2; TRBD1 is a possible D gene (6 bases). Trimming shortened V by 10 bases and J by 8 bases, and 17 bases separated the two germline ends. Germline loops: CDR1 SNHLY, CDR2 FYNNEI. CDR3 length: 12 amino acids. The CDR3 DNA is TGTGCCACCCACTCAGGGGTTGGCGGCTACACCTTC. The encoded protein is CATHSGVGGYTF.

The CDR3 here is CASSLGRIDTQYF. The CDR3 region has the DNA TGTGCCAGCAGTTTAGGGAGAATAGATACGCAGTATTTT. The gene calls are TRBV27 and TRBJ2-3, with D perhaps matching TRBD2 (5 bases). The CDR3 is 13 amino acids. Germline-derived CDR1 and CDR2 are MNHEY and SMNVEV (reference sequence). With 2 bases removed from V and 5 bases from J, the gap between germline ends came to 8 bases.

Here the CDR3 DNA reads TGCAGCGTTGAAGGCTGGGGCAGGGACACTGAAGCTTTCTTT. This encodes CSVEGWGRDTEAFF. This chain joins TRBV29-1 and TRBJ1-1; D possibly corresponds to TRBD1 (5 bases). V lost 1 base, J lost 3 bases, and 12 bases lay in between. The CDR3 has 14 residues. Germline V gene data show CDR1 as SQVTM and CDR2 as ANQGSEA.

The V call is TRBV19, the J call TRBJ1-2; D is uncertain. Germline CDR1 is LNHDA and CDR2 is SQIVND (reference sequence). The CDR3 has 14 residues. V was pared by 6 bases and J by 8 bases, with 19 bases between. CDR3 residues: CASSDAGFGFGYTF. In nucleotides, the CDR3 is TGTGCCAGTAGCGACGCAGGCTTTGGTTTCGGCTACACCTTC.

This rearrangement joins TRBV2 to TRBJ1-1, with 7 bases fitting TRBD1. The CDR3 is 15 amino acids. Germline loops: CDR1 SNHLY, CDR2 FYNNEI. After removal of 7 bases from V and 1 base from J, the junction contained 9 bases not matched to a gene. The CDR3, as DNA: TGTGCCAGCAACCCCAGGACAGGTTCGAACACTGAAGCTTTCTTT. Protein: CASNPRTGSNTEAFF.

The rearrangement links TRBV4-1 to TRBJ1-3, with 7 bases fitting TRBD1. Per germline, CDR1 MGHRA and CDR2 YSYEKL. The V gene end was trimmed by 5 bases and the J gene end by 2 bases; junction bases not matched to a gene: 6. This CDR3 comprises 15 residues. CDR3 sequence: CASSKTGTAGNTIYF. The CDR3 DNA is TGCGCCAGCAGCAAGACCGGGACAGCTGGAAACACCATATATTTT.

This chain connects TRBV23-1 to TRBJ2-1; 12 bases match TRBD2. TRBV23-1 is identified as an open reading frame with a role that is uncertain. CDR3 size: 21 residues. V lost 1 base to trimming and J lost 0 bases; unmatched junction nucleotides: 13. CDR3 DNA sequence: TGCGCCAGCAGTCAATTGGGAATCGTCACTAGCGGGAGGAGCTCCTACAATGAGCAGTTCTTC. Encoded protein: CASSQLGIVTSGRSSYNEQFF.

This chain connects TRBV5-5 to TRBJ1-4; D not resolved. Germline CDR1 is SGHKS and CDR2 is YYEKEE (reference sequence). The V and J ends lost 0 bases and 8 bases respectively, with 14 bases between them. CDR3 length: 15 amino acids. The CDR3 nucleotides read TGTGCCAGCAGCTTGGATGGGTCAGGAAGGGAAAAACTGTTTTTT. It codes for CASSLDGSGREKLFF.

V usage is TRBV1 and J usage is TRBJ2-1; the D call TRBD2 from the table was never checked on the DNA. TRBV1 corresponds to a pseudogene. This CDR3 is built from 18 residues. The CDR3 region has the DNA TGCACCAGCAGCCAAGAAGAGTTAAGGGAGCACTCCTACAATGAGCAGTTCTTC. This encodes CTSSQEELREHSYNEQFF.

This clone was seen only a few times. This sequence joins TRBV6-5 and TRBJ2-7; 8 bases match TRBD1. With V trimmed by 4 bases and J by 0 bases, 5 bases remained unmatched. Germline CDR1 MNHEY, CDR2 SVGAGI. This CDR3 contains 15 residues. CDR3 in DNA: TGTGCCAGCAGTTCCTGGGACAGGAGCTCCTACGAGCAGTACTTC. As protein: CASSSWDRSSYEQYF.

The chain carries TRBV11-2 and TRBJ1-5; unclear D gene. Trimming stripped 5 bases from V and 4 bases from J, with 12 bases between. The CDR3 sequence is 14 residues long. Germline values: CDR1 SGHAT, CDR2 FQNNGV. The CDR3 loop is CASSPSSGNQPQHF. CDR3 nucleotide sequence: TGTGCCAGCAGCCCCTCATCGGGTAATCAGCCCCAGCATTTT.

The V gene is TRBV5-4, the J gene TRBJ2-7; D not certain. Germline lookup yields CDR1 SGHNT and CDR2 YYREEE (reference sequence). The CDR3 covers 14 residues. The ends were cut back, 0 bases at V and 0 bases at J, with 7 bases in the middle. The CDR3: CASSLEANSYEQYF. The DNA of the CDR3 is TGTGCCAGCAGCTTGGAAGCGAACTCCTACGAGCAGTACTTC.

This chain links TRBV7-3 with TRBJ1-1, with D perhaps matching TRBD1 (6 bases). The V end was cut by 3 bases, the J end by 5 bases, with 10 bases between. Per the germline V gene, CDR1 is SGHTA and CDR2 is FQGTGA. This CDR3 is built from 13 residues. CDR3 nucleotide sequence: TGTGCCAGCAGCTTTTCAGGGGTGACTGAAGCTTTCTTT. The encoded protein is CASSFSGVTEAFF.

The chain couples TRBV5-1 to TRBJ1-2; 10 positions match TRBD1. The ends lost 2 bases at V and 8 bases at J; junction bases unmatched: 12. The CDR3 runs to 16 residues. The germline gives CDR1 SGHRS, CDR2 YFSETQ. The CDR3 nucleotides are TGCGCCAGCAGCTTTAATCCCGGGACAGGGGCGCGGGGCTACACCTTC. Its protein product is CASSFNPGTGARGYTF.

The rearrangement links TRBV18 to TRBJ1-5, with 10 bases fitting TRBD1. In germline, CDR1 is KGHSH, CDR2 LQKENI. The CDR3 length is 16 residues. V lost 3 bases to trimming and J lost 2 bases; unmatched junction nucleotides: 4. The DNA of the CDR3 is TGTGCCAGCTCACCCACCGGGACAGGGGGCAATCAGCCCCAGCATTTT. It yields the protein CASSPTGTGGNQPQHF.

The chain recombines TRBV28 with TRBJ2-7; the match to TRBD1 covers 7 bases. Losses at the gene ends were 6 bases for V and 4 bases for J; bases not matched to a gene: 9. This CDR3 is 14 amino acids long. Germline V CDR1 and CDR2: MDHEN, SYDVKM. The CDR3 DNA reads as TGTGCCAGCAGCCCCCCGGGACAGTTTTACGAGCAGTACTTC. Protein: CASSPPGQFYEQYF.

CDR3 nucleotide sequence: TGCGCCAGCAGCTCACAATCCGGGACAGGGACGGCTGCTACCATCTCCACTGAAGCTTTCTTT. As protein: CASSSQSGTGTAATISTEAFF. This chain uses TRBV5-1 with TRBJ1-1, with 9 bases identical to TRBD1. V was pared by 3 bases and J by 4 bases, with 25 bases of the junction left unmatched. The germline V gene encodes CDR1 SGHRS and CDR2 YFSETQ. The length of the CDR3 is 21 residues.

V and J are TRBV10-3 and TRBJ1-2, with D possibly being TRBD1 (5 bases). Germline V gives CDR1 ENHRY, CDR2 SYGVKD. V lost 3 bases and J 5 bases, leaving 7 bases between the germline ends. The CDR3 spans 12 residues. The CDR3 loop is CAISEQAYGYTF. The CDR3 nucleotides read TGTGCCATCAGTGAACAGGCTTATGGCTACACCTTC.

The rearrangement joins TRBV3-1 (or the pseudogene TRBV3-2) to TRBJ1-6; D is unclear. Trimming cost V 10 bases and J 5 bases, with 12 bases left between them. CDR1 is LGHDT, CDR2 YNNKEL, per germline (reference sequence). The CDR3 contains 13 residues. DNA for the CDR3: TGTGCCACCCGTCATGGAGATAATTCACCCCTCCACTTT. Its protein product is CATRHGDNSPLHF.

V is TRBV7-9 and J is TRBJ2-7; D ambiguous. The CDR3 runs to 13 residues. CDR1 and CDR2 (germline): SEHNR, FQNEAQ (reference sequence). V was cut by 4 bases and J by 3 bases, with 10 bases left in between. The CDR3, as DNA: TGTGCCAGCAGCTCCTCTGACATCTACGAGCAGTACTTC. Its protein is CASSSSDIYEQYF.